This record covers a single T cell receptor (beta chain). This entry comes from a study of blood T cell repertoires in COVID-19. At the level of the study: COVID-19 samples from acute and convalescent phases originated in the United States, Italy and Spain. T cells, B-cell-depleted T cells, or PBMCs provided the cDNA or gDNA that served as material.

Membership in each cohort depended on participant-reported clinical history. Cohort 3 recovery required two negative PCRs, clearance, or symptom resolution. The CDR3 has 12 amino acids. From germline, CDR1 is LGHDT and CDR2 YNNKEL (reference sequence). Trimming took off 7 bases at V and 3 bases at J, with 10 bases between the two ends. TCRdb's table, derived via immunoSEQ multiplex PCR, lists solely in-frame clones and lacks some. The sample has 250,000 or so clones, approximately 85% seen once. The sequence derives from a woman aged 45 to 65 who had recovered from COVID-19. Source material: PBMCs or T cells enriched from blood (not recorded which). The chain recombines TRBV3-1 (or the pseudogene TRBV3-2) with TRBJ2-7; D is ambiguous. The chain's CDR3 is CASIFQVYEQYF. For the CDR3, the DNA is TGTGCCAGCATATTTCAGGTCTACGAGCAGTACTTC.